These 5 T cell receptor beta chains came from one sample sequenced in a study of PD-1 blockade in classical Hodgkin lymphoma (dated by TCRdb to 2020 to 2021). Sample time point, as interpreted from the label and publication: cycle 1 day 1 (C1D1), immediately before nivolumab initiation. Every trial patient had relapsed following autologous stem cell transplantation, and prior brentuximab vedotin exposure was what differed among cohorts A, B and C. Library construction relied on the immunoSEQ multiplex PCR assay. As stored in TCRdb, this immuneACCESS dataset retains in-frame rearrangements with V and J assigned. A fraction of the clones does not appear; measured against another copy, unresolved V genes explain less than half of the discrepancy, and the remainder lacks a known reason. This sample has around 40,000 clones in its table, and about 71% of those were observed once. Roughly 3.1% of the sample is taken by the ten largest.

The sequenced sample was peripheral blood mononuclear cells (PBMCs), obtained at baseline. The receptors shown here come from a human donor with classical Hodgkin lymphoma.

The chain links TRBV6-1 to TRBJ2-5, with D possibly TRBD2 on 6 matching bases. This CDR3 is 15 amino acids long. Per germline, CDR1 MNHNS and CDR2 SASEGT. The V gene lost 5 bases and the J gene lost 8 bases, with 21 bases spanning the gap. This CDR3 reads CASSKSIAAQGTQYF. Written as DNA, the CDR3 is TGTGCCAGCAGTAAAAGTATAGCGGCCCAAGGAACCCAGTACTTC.

The chain combines TRBV27 with TRBJ2-5; no clear D. With 7 bases removed from V and 4 bases from J, the gap between germline ends came to 10 bases. There are 12 residues in the CDR3. CDR1 and CDR2 (germline): MNHEY, SMNVEV (reference sequence). The CDR3 nucleotides are TGTGCCAGCACGGATCCTTTAGAGACCCAGTACTTC. Protein: CASTDPLETQYF.

V usage is TRBV30 and J usage is TRBJ1-1; 12 nucleotides agree with TRBD1. The V gene's germline CDR1 is GTSNPN and CDR2 SVGIG (reference sequence). This CDR3 contains 13 residues. V gave up 0 bases and J gave up 8 bases; unmatched junction bases: 1. DNA of the CDR3: TGTGCCTGGAGTGTGGGACAGGGGGCCGAAGCTTTCTTT. Amino acid sequence: CAWSVGQGAEAFF.

The CDR3 spells CASSVGYNEQFF. Written as DNA, the CDR3 is TGTGCCAGCAGCGTAGGGTACAATGAGCAGTTCTTC. J is TRBJ2-1 and V is TRBV9, with D unresolved. This CDR3 is 12 amino acids long. Germline lookup yields CDR1 SGDLS and CDR2 YYNGEE. With 0 bases removed from V and 4 bases from J, the gap between germline ends came to 2 bases.

The rearrangement links TRBV6-5 to TRBJ1-1, with TRBD1 as a possible D gene (6 bases). The CDR3 is 13 amino acids. Germline V gives CDR1 MNHEY, CDR2 SVGAGI. Trimming shortened V by 5 bases and J by 1 base, and 8 bases separated the two germline ends. The CDR3 DNA sequence: TGTGCCAGCAGTAGGACAGCGAACACTGAAGCTTTCTTT. This gives the protein CASSRTANTEAFF.